This TCR beta chain is drawn from a study of blood T cell repertoires in COVID-19. Across the study: COVID-19 samples from acute and convalescent phases originated in the United States, Italy and Spain.

Only in-frame clones appear in the TCRdb table, and some are missing; sequencing was by immunoSEQ multiplex PCR. The table has approximately 63,000 clones, about nine tenths seen once. This CDR3 has 13 amino acids. Germline CDR1 reads SGHRS; CDR2 reads YFSETQ. Deletions cut 5 bases from V and 3 bases from J, with 10 bases between. The clonotype originates from a human donor in a cohort sampled during active COVID-19. The chain recombines TRBV5-1 with TRBJ2-3; D gene unclear. Sequenced: peripheral blood. In DNA, the CDR3 is TGCGCCAGCAGTCTCGAGGTTACAGATACGCAGTATTTT. This sequence encodes CASSLEVTDTQYF. The variable domain in full, completed from reference TRBV5-1 and TRBJ2-3, reads KAGVTQTPRYLIKTRGQQVTLSCSPISGHRSVSWYQQTPGQGLQFLFEYFSETQRNKGNFPGRFSGRQFSNSRSEMNVSTLELGDSALYLCASSLEVTDTQYFGPGTRLTVL.